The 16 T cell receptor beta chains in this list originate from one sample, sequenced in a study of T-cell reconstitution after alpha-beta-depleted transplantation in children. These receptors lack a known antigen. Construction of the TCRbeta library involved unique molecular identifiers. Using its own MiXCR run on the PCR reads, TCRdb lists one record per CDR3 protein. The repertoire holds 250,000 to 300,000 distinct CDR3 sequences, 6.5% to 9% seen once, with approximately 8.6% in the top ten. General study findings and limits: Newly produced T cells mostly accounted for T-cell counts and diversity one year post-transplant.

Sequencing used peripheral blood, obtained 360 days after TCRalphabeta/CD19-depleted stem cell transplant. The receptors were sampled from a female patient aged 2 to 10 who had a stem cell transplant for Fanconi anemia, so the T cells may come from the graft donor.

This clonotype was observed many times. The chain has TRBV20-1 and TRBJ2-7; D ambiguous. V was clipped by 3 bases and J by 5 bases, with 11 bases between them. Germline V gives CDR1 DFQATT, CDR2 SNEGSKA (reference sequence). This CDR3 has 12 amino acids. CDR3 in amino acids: CSASKAANEQYF. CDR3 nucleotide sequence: TGCAGTGCTAGCAAGGCCGCGAACGAGCAGTACTTC.

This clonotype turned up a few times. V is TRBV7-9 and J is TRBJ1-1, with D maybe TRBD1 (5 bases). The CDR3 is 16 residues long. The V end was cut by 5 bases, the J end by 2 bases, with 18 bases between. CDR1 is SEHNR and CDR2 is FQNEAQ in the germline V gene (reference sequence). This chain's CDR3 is CASSPLTGTVNTEAFF. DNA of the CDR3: TGTGCCAGCAGCCCGCTGACCGGGACGGTAAACACTGAAGCTTTCTTT.

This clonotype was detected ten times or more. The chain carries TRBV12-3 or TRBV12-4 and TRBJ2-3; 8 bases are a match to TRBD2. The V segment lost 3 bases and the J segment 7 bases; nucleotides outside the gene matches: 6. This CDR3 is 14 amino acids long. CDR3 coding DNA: TGTGCCAGCAGTTTGCTTAGCGGGGTGAATACGCAGTATTTT. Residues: CASSLLSGVNTQYF.

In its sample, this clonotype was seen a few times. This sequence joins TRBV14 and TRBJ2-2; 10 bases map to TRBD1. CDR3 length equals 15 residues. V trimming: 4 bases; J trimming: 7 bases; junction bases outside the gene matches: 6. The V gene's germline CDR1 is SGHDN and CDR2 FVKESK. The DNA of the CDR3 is TGTGCCAGCAGCCCGGGACAGGGGCTCGTCGGGGAGCTGTTTTTT. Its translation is CASSPGQGLVGELFF.

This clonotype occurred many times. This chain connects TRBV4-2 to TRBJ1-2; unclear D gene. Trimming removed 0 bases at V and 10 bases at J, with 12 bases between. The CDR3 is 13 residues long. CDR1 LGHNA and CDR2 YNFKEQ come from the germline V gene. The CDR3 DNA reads TGTGCCAGCAGCCAAGACAACTGGAGAATCTACACCTTC. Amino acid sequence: CASSQDNWRIYTF.

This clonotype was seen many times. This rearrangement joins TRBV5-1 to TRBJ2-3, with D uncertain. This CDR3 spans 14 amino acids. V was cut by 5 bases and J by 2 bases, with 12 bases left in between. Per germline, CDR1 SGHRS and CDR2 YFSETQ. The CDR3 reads CASREYSFTDTQYF. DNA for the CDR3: TGCGCCAGCAGAGAATACTCTTTCACAGATACGCAGTATTTT.

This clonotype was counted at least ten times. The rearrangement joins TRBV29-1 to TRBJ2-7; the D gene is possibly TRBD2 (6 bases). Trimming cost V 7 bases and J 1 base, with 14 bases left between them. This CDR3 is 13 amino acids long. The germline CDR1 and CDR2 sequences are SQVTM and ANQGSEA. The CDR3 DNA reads TGCAGCGCAAGACTAGACCCTTCCTACGAGCAGTACTTC. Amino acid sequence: CSARLDPSYEQYF.

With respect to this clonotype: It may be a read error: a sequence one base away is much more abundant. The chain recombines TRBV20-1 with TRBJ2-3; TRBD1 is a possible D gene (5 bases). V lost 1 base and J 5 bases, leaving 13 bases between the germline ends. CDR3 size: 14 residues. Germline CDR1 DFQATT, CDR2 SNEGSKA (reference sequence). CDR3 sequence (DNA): TGCAGTGCTAGAGTCCCTTGGGGCAGAGATACGCAGTATTTT. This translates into CSARVPWGRDTQYF.

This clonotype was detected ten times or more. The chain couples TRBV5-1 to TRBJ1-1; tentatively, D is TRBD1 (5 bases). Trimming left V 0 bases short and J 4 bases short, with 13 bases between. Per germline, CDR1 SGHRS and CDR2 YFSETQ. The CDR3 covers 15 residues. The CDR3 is CASSLDAGRGTEAFF. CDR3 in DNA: TGCGCCAGCAGCTTGGATGCGGGTAGGGGCACTGAAGCTTTCTTT.

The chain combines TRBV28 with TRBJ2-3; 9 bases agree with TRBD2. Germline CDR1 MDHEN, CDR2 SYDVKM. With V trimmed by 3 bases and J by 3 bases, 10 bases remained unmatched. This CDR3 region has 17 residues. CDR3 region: CASSFWVAGVGTDTQYF. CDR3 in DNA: TGTGCCAGCAGTTTCTGGGTAGCGGGAGTAGGGACAGATACGCAGTATTTT. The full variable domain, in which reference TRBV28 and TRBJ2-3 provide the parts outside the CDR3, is DVKVTQSSRYLVKRTGEKVFLECVQDMDHENMFWYRQDPGLGLRLIYFSYDVKMKEKGDIPEGYSVSREKKERFSLILESASTNQTSMYLCASSFWVAGVGTDTQYFGPGTRLTVL.

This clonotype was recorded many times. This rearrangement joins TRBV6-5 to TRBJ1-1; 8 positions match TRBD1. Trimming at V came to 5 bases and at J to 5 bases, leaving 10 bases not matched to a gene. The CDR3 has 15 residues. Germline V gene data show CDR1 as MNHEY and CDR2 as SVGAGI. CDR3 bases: TGTGCCAGCAGTATTCTGGGACAGGTTAAGACTGAAGCTTTCTTT. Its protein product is CASSILGQVKTEAFF.

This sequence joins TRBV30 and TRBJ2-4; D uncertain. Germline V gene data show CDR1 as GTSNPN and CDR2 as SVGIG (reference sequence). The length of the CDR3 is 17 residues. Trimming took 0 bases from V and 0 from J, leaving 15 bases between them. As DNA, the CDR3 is TGTGCCTGGAGTGTATTGAACAGCAAAGTAGCCAAAAACATTCAGTACTTC. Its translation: CAWSVLNSKVAKNIQYF.

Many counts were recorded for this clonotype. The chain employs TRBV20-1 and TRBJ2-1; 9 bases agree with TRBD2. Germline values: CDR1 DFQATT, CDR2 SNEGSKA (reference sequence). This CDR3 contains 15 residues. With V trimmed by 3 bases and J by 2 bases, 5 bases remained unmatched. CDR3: CSARIAGDPYNEQFF. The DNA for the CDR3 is TGCAGTGCTAGGATAGCGGGAGACCCCTACAATGAGCAGTTCTTC.

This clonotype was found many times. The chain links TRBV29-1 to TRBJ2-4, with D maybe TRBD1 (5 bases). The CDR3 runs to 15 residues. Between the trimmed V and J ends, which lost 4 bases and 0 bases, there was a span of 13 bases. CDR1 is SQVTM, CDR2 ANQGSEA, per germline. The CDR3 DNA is TGCAGCGTTGTTTTGGCAGGGTTAGCCAAAAACATTCAGTACTTC. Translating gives CSVVLAGLAKNIQYF.

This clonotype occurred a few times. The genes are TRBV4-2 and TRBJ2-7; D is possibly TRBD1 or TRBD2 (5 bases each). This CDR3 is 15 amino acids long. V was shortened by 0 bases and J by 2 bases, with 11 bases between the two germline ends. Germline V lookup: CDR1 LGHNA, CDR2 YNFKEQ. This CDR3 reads CASSQDEGEPYEQYF. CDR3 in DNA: TGTGCCAGCAGCCAAGACGAAGGGGAGCCCTACGAGCAGTACTTC.

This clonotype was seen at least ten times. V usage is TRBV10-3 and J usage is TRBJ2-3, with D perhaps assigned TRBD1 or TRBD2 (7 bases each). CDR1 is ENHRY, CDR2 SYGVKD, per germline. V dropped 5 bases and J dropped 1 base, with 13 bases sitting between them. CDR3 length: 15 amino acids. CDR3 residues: CAISTRGGRTDTQYF. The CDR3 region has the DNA TGTGCCATCAGTACCAGGGGGGGCCGCACAGATACGCAGTATTTT.